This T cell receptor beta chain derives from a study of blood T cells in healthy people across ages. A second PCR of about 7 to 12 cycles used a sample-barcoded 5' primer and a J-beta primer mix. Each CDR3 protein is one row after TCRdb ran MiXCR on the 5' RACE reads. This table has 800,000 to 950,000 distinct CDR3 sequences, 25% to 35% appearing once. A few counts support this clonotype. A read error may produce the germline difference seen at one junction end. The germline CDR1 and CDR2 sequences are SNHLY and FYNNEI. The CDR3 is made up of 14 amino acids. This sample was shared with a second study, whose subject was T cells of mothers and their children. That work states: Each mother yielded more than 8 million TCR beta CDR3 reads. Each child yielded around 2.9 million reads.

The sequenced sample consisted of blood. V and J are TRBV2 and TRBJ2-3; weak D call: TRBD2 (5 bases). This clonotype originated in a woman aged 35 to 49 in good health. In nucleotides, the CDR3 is TGTGCCGGCAGTGAGGGCGTCGGCACAGATACGCAGTATTTT. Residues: CAGSEGVGTDTQYF.